The rows below give T cell receptor beta chains drawn from one sample of a study of cytomegalovirus exposure and HLA in healthy donors. The method was immunoSEQ multiplex PCR; TCRdb's version includes in-frame clones alone and lacks a portion of them. The table includes 250,000 or so clones, about 90% detected once. Sequenced sample: PBMCs. The receptor source for this set is a man younger than 35 in good health and CMV-seropositive. CDR3s include the opening cysteine and the closing phenylalanine or tryptophan. The D gene is left open where the match is weak. Clone size is not always given. Where it is, it says once, few, many or a class for expanded clones.

D gene | J gene | V gene | CDR3 length | clone size | CDR3 DNA | CDR3 protein
. | TRBJ2-1 | TRBV25-1 | 15 | once | TGTGCCAGCAGTGAATATGAGACAGGCCGGCTTGAGCAGTTCTTC | CASSEYETGRLEQFF
TRBD1 | TRBJ1-1 | TRBV19 | 14 | . | TGTGCCAGTAGTCCGGGACAGGGGGGCACTGAAGCTTTCTTT | CASSPGQGGTEAFF
. | TRBJ1-5 | TRBV19 | 13 | . | TGTGCCACCTTAGGACAGCTCAATCAGCCCCAGCATTTT | CATLGQLNQPQHF
. | TRBJ2-7 | TRBV6-6 | 15 | . | TGTGCCAGCAGTTACTCGCCAGGGGCCGAGGTCGAGCAGTACTTC | CASSYSPGAEVEQYF
TRBD2 | TRBJ2-1 | TRBV5-1 | 18 | . | TGCGCCAGCAGCTTGCGGCACATAGCGGGAGGGCCTTTGAATGAGCAGTTCTTC | CASSLRHIAGGPLNEQFF
TRBD1 | TRBJ1-1 | TRBV11-3 | 13 | . | TGTGCCAGCAGCTTCCGGACAGGGCTGGAAGCTTTCTTT | CASSFRTGLEAFF
. | TRBJ1-3 | TRBV15 | 16 | . | TGTGCCACCAGCAGAGATTCCACGAGCTCTGGAAACACCATATATTTT | CATSRDSTSSGNTIYF
. | TRBJ2-6 | TRBV6-5 | 16 | . | TGTGCCAGCAGTTACTCGATGGGTTTTGGGGCCAACGTCCTGACTTTC | CASSYSMGFGANVLTF
. | TRBJ1-5 | TRBV28 | 13 | . | TGTGCCAGCAGTCTCGACAAGAATCAGCCCCAGCATTTT | CASSLDKNQPQHF
. | TRBJ2-3 | TRBV6-4 | 14 | few | TGTGCCAGCAGTGACGCGCCCGGCTCAGATACGCAGTATTTT | CASSDAPGSDTQYF
TRBD2 | TRBJ2-5 | TRBV15 | 17 | . | TGTGCCACCAGCAGAAAAATGAGCGGGAGGGCCGAAGAGACCCAGTACTTC | CATSRKMSGRAEETQYF
. | TRBJ2-5 | TRBV11-2 | 13 | . | TGTGCCAGCAGCTTTTCTAGCCGAGAGACCCAGTACTTC | CASSFSSRETQYF
. | TRBJ2-1 | TRBV13 | 16 | . | TGTGCCAGCAGCTTAAAGCGTACAAGCTCCTACAATGAGCAGTTCTTC | CASSLKRTSSYNEQFF
. | TRBJ1-5 | TRBV30 | 13 | . | TGTGCCTGGAGTAAGGCAGGGAATCAGCCCCAGCATTTT | CAWSKAGNQPQHF
. | TRBJ1-1 | TRBV7-9 | 16 | . | TGTGCCAGCAGCTTACTGTACTCTCTTCGGAACACTGAAGCTTTCTTT | CASSLLYSLRNTEAFF
. | TRBJ2-2 | TRBV6-1 | 12 | . | TGTGCCGGGGGGCGCGGGGCCGGGGAGCTGTTTTTT | CAGGRGAGELFF
. | TRBJ1-3 | TRBV29-1 | 13 | . | TGCAGCGCGACATCATTGGGAGGAAACACCATATATTTT | CSATSLGGNTIYF
TRBD2 | TRBJ2-1 | TRBV6-1 | 16 | . | TGTGCCAGCAGTGAAGTCGCGGGAGTAGTGTGGAATGAGCAGTTCTTC | CASSEVAGVVWNEQFF
TRBD1 | TRBJ2-7 | TRBV7-6 | 15 | once | TGTGCCAGCAGCTTAAGGACAGGGGGGTCCTACGAGCAGTACTTC | CASSLRTGGSYEQYF
. | TRBJ1-4 | TRBV6-1 | 14 | . | TGTGCCAGCAGTGAAGCCGGGGCTAATGAAAAACTGTTTTTT | CASSEAGANEKLFF
. | TRBJ2-5 | TRBV28 | 11 | . | TGTGCCAGCAGTACAATGGAGACCCAGTACTTC | CASSTMETQYF
TRBD2 | TRBJ2-1 | TRBV25-1 | 14 | . | TGTGCCAGCTCCCTAGCGGGAGCCTACAATGAGCAGTTCTTC | CASSLAGAYNEQFF
TRBD1 | TRBJ2-2 | TRBV29-1 | 14 | . | TGCAGCGGAAGGACAGGGAATTCGGCCGGGGAGCTGTTTTTT | CSGRTGNSAGELFF
TRBD1 | TRBJ2-1 | TRBV29-1 | 13 | . | TGCAGCGTCGGGACAGGGGCTTACAATGAGCAGTTCTTC | CSVGTGAYNEQFF
. | TRBJ2-3 | TRBV4-2 | 15 | . | TGTGCCAGCAGCCAAGAAATTCCAGCTACGGATACGCAGTATTTT | CASSQEIPATDTQYF
TRBD2 | TRBJ2-1 | TRBV5-4 | 14 | . | TGTGCCAGCAGCTTGGAACTAGCGGGAGATGAGCAGTTCTTC | CASSLELAGDEQFF
. | TRBJ2-7 | TRBV14 | 12 | . | TGTGCCAGGCTCACCCTCTCCTACGAGCAGTACTTC | CARLTLSYEQYF
. | TRBJ2-3 | TRBV7-2 | 13 | . | TGTGCCAGCAGCTTGGAGAATACAGATACGCAGTATTTT | CASSLENTDTQYF
TRBD1 | TRBJ1-4 | TRBV15 | 16 | . | TGTGCCACCAGCAGAATGACCGGGACAGGGGATGAAAAACTGTTTTTT | CATSRMTGTGDEKLFF
. | TRBJ2-3 | TRBV29-1 | 10 | . | TGCAGCGTTGTCGTTGATACGCAGTATTTT | CSVVVDTQYF
. | TRBJ1-1 | TRBV5-6 | 13 | . | TGTGCCAGCAGCTTGCGGATGAACACTGAAGCTTTCTTT | CASSLRMNTEAFF
TRBD1 | TRBJ2-7 | TRBV5-1 | 14 | . | TGCGCCAGCAATCAAGGTACAGGGGAAATGTCGCAGTACTTC | CASNQGTGEMSQYF
. | TRBJ2-2 | TRBV6-5 | 12 | . | TGTGCCAGCAGTTATCGGACCGGGGAGCTGTTTTTT | CASSYRTGELFF
. | TRBJ2-1 | TRBV4-1 | 13 | . | TGCGCCAGCAGCCGGGACTCGTACAATGAGCAGTTCTTC | CASSRDSYNEQFF
. | TRBJ2-7 | TRBV21-1 | 15 | . | TGTGCCAGCAGCAAAGCGCAACTAGTTTGCAACGAGCAGTACTTC | CASSKAQLVCNEQYF
. | TRBJ1-5 | TRBV7-2 | 14 | . | TGTGCCAGCAGCTATTTCAAGGCCACTCAGCCCCAGCATTTT | CASSYFKATQPQHF
TRBD2 | TRBJ2-1 | TRBV9 | 15 | . | TGTGCCAGCAGCGTAGAGTGGGAGGGCATCTCAGAGCAGTTCTTC | CASSVEWEGISEQFF
TRBD2 | TRBJ2-1 | TRBV5-1 | 16 | few | TGCGCCAGCTCCCCCATGGCCAGCGGGAGCCAGAATGAGCAGTTCTTC | CASSPMASGSQNEQFF
. | TRBJ1-2 | TRBV7-9 | 13 | . | TGTGCCAGCACCCTATACTCTAACTATGGCTACACCTTC | CASTLYSNYGYTF
. | TRBJ1-3 | TRBV5-1 | 14 | . | TGCGCCAGCAGCTTGAAGGGGTCTGGAAACACCATATATTTT | CASSLKGSGNTIYF
TRBD2 | TRBJ2-1 | TRBV5-6 | 17 | . | TGTGCCAGCAGCTTCACTAGCGGCAGTCTCTCCTACAATGAGCAGTTCTTC | CASSFTSGSLSYNEQFF
TRBD1 | TRBJ1-1 | TRBV6-1 | 14 | . | TGTGCCAGCAGTCGGACAGGGCGGGGAGGTGAAGCTTTCTTT | CASSRTGRGGEAFF
. | TRBJ1-1 | TRBV5-1 | 16 | . | TGCGCCAGCAGCTCGACCATAGGGGTGGTGAACACTGAAGCTTTCTTT | CASSSTIGVVNTEAFF
TRBD2 | TRBJ2-1 | TRBV6-5 | 16 | . | TGTGCCAGCAGTTACGATCCTAGCGGGACCTACAATGAGCAGTTCTTC | CASSYDPSGTYNEQFF
TRBD2 | TRBJ2-5 | TRBV25-1 | 14 | . | TGTGCCAGCAGCCGACTAGCGGGAGAAGAGACCCAGTACTTC | CASSRLAGEETQYF
. | TRBJ2-7 | TRBV4-3 | 15 | . | TGCGCCAGCAGCCAAGAGGTGGCGAAAGCCTACGAGCAGTACTTC | CASSQEVAKAYEQYF
TRBD1 | TRBJ2-3 | TRBV25-1 | 16 | . | TGTGCCAGCAGTGAATGGACAGGGGGCGGCACAGATACGCAGTATTTT | CASSEWTGGGTDTQYF
. | TRBJ2-2 | TRBV9 | 15 | . | TGTGCCAGCAGCGTCCAGCAGACGAACACCGGGGAGCTGTTTTTT | CASSVQQTNTGELFF